These T cell receptor beta chains were read from a single sample in a study of blood T cell repertoires in COVID-19. Using immunoSEQ multiplex PCR, the repertoire was profiled, and TCRdb retains in-frame clones only, with some absent. The data hold over 70,000 clones, with 80% observed a single time. Sequencing was carried out using peripheral blood. These TCRs come from a woman older than 75 with acute or convalescent COVID-19. Both conserved end residues are part of each CDR3. D genes are given only for firm matches. Some rows have no size entry. The others give once, few or many, or a class for an expanded clone.

CDR3aa: CASSVQGQGGIGELFF
CDR3nt: TGTGCCAGCAGTGTACAGGGACAGGGTGGGATCGGGGAGCTGTTTTTT
abundance: -
v_gene: TRBV27
j_gene: TRBJ2-2
d_gene: TRBD1

CDR3aa: CASSMAAVANTGELFF
CDR3nt: TGTGCCAGTAGTATGGCGGCGGTCGCGAACACCGGGGAGCTGTTTTTT
abundance: few
v_gene: TRBV19
j_gene: TRBJ2-2
d_gene: -

CDR3aa: CASSGSLAGVDTGELFF
CDR3nt: TGTGCCAGCAGTGGGTCTCTCGCGGGAGTCGATACCGGGGAGCTGTTTTTT
abundance: -
v_gene: TRBV2
j_gene: TRBJ2-2
d_gene: TRBD2

CDR3aa: CASSQPGLGVGELFF
CDR3nt: TGTGCCAGCAGCCAACCGGGACTAGGTGTCGGGGAGCTGTTTTTT
abundance: -
v_gene: TRBV3-1/TRBV3-2
j_gene: TRBJ2-2
d_gene: TRBD2

CDR3aa: CASTGTGDQPQHF
CDR3nt: TGTGCCAGCACTGGGACAGGCGATCAGCCCCAGCATTTT
abundance: -
v_gene: TRBV12-3/TRBV12-4
j_gene: TRBJ1-5
d_gene: TRBD1

CDR3aa: CASSRDSYEQYF
CDR3nt: TGCGCCAGCAGTCGGGACTCCTACGAGCAGTACTTC
abundance: few
v_gene: TRBV5-1
j_gene: TRBJ2-7
d_gene: -

CDR3aa: CAWSVEYEQFF
CDR3nt: TGTGCCTGGAGTGTAGAGTATGAGCAGTTCTTC
abundance: -
v_gene: TRBV30
j_gene: TRBJ2-1
d_gene: -

CDR3aa: CSASPPLSNLVKTQYF
CDR3nt: TGCAGTGCTAGTCCCCCCTTGTCGAACTTGGTGAAGACCCAGTACTTC
abundance: -
v_gene: TRBV20-1
j_gene: TRBJ2-5
d_gene: -

CDR3aa: CSVASSNQPQHF
CDR3nt: TGCAGCGTTGCATCCAGCAATCAGCCCCAGCATTTT
abundance: -
v_gene: TRBV29-1
j_gene: TRBJ1-5
d_gene: -

CDR3aa: CATAGEGTTYEQYF
CDR3nt: TGTGCCACAGCGGGAGAGGGGACGACCTACGAGCAGTACTTC
abundance: -
v_gene: TRBV7-9
j_gene: TRBJ2-7
d_gene: TRBD2

CDR3aa: CSADGLAGNNEQFF
CDR3nt: TGCAGCGCCGACGGACTAGCGGGGAACAATGAGCAGTTCTTC
abundance: -
v_gene: TRBV29-1
j_gene: TRBJ2-1
d_gene: TRBD2

CDR3aa: CASRSNEKLFF
CDR3nt: TGCGCCAGCAGGAGTAATGAAAAACTGTTTTTT
abundance: -
v_gene: TRBV4-1
j_gene: TRBJ1-4
d_gene: -

CDR3aa: CASSLEFGLAGYNEQFF
CDR3nt: TGTGCCAGCAGCTTAGAGTTCGGGCTAGCAGGATACAATGAGCAGTTCTTC
abundance: -
v_gene: TRBV7-9
j_gene: TRBJ2-1
d_gene: -

CDR3aa: CASSPPHADNEQFF
CDR3nt: TGTGCCAGCAGCCCGCCCCACGCGGACAATGAGCAGTTCTTC
abundance: -
v_gene: TRBV5-5
j_gene: TRBJ2-1
d_gene: -

CDR3aa: CASSLGLAGDEQFF
CDR3nt: TGTGCCAGCAGCTTAGGCTTAGCGGGAGACGAGCAGTTCTTC
abundance: -
v_gene: TRBV7-2
j_gene: TRBJ2-1
d_gene: TRBD2

CDR3aa: CASSRQGGPSSGNTIYF
CDR3nt: TGTGCCAGCAGCCGACAGGGCGGACCGAGCTCTGGAAACACCATATATTTT
abundance: -
v_gene: TRBV6-4
j_gene: TRBJ1-3
d_gene: TRBD1

CDR3aa: CASSVQGARNTEAFF
CDR3nt: TGTGCCAGCAGTGTACAGGGGGCAAGGAACACTGAAGCTTTCTTT
abundance: -
v_gene: TRBV2
j_gene: TRBJ1-1
d_gene: TRBD1

CDR3aa: CASSPPRGDTQYF
CDR3nt: TGTGCCAGCAGCCCCCCCCGCGGAGATACGCAGTATTTT
abundance: once
v_gene: TRBV5-6
j_gene: TRBJ2-3
d_gene: -

CDR3aa: CASTETRGEQFF
CDR3nt: TGTGCCAGCACCGAAACTAGGGGGGAGCAGTTCTTC
abundance: -
v_gene: TRBV6-5
j_gene: TRBJ2-1
d_gene: -

CDR3aa: CASGGIDEQFF
CDR3nt: TGCGCCAGCGGGGGGATCGATGAGCAGTTCTTC
abundance: -
v_gene: TRBV10-2
j_gene: TRBJ2-1
d_gene: -

CDR3aa: CASTSGSSGANVLTF
CDR3nt: TGTGCCAGCACTTCAGGCAGCTCTGGGGCCAACGTCCTGACTTTC
abundance: -
v_gene: TRBV6-6
j_gene: TRBJ2-6
d_gene: -

CDR3aa: CASSPQFSTDTQYF
CDR3nt: TGTGCCAGCAGCCCCCAGTTTAGCACAGATACGCAGTATTTT
abundance: -
v_gene: TRBV3-1/TRBV3-2
j_gene: TRBJ2-3
d_gene: -

CDR3aa: CASSSGTASNQPQHF
CDR3nt: TGTGCCAGTAGTAGCGGGACGGCGAGCAATCAGCCCCAGCATTTT
abundance: -
v_gene: TRBV19
j_gene: TRBJ1-5
d_gene: -

CDR3aa: CASSEAKGTRATGELFF
CDR3nt: TGTGCCAGCAGCGAGGCGAAGGGGACTAGAGCCACCGGGGAGCTGTTTTTT
abundance: -
v_gene: TRBV7-2
j_gene: TRBJ2-2
d_gene: TRBD2

CDR3aa: CASSEGSSNQPQHF
CDR3nt: TGTGCCAGCAGTGAGGGCAGCAGCAATCAGCCCCAGCATTTT
abundance: -
v_gene: TRBV2
j_gene: TRBJ1-5
d_gene: -

CDR3aa: CASSLGNTIYF
CDR3nt: TGTGCCAGCAGCCTTGGAAACACCATATATTTT
abundance: -
v_gene: TRBV9
j_gene: TRBJ1-3
d_gene: -

CDR3aa: CASSYSQGLSTEAFF
CDR3nt: TGTGCCAGCAGTTACTCACAGGGCCTGAGCACTGAAGCTTTCTTT
abundance: once
v_gene: TRBV6-5
j_gene: TRBJ1-1
d_gene: -

CDR3aa: CASSTGTRKTYF
CDR3nt: TGTGCCAGCAGCACCGGGACTAGAAAGACGTACTTC
abundance: -
v_gene: TRBV21-1
j_gene: TRBJ2-7
d_gene: -

CDR3aa: CASKRTGGAADTEAFF
CDR3nt: TGTGCCAGCAAACGGACAGGGGGCGCGGCGGACACTGAAGCTTTCTTT
abundance: -
v_gene: TRBV2
j_gene: TRBJ1-1
d_gene: TRBD1

CDR3aa: CASSPGEAGFF
CDR3nt: TGTGCCAGCAGTCCCGGGGAGGCGGGTTTCTTT
abundance: -
v_gene: TRBV6-6
j_gene: TRBJ1-1
d_gene: -

CDR3aa: CASSPIRTDSSGANVLTF
CDR3nt: TGTGCCAGCTCACCCATCCGGACAGATTCCTCTGGGGCCAACGTCCTGACTTTC
abundance: -
v_gene: TRBV18
j_gene: TRBJ2-6
d_gene: -

CDR3aa: CASSQIGIRSGANVLTF
CDR3nt: TGCGCCAGCAGCCAAATCGGGATCCGCTCTGGGGCCAACGTCCTGACTTTC
abundance: -
v_gene: TRBV4-1
j_gene: TRBJ2-6
d_gene: -

CDR3aa: CASSLAGTGTNTEAFF
CDR3nt: TGCGCCAGCAGCTTGGCGGGGACAGGGACGAACACTGAAGCTTTCTTT
abundance: -
v_gene: TRBV5-1
j_gene: TRBJ1-1
d_gene: TRBD1

CDR3aa: CASGLGDSSNQPQHF
CDR3nt: TGTGCTAGTGGTTTGGGGGACAGTAGCAATCAGCCCCAGCATTTT
abundance: -
v_gene: TRBV12-5
j_gene: TRBJ1-5
d_gene: TRBD1

CDR3aa: CASSSGTDTQYF
CDR3nt: TGTGCCAGCAGCTCAGGCACAGATACGCAGTATTTT
abundance: -
v_gene: TRBV11-3
j_gene: TRBJ2-3
d_gene: -

CDR3aa: CASSLDKGLMNTEAFF
CDR3nt: TGTGCCAGCAGCTTAGATAAGGGACTGATGAACACTGAAGCTTTCTTT
abundance: few
v_gene: TRBV11-2
j_gene: TRBJ1-1
d_gene: -

CDR3aa: CSVSGSPSSYNEQFF
CDR3nt: TGCAGCGTGAGCGGGAGTCCGAGCTCCTACAATGAGCAGTTCTTC
abundance: medium-sized
v_gene: TRBV29-1
j_gene: TRBJ2-1
d_gene: TRBD2

CDR3aa: CASSTISGALTGELFF
CDR3nt: TGTGCCAGTAGTACCATCAGCGGTGCACTCACCGGGGAGCTGTTTTTT
abundance: -
v_gene: TRBV19
j_gene: TRBJ2-2
d_gene: -

CDR3aa: CASSPTSYGGEKLFF
CDR3nt: TGTGCCAGCAGCCCAACCTCGTACGGAGGGGAAAAACTGTTTTTT
abundance: -
v_gene: TRBV11-2
j_gene: TRBJ1-4
d_gene: -

CDR3aa: CASRQGKIYGYTF
CDR3nt: TGTGCCAGTAGACAGGGGAAAATCTATGGCTACACCTTC
abundance: -
v_gene: TRBV19
j_gene: TRBJ1-2
d_gene: TRBD1

CDR3aa: CASSRTGNSYNSPLHF
CDR3nt: TGCGCCAGCAGTCGGACAGGGAACTCCTATAATTCACCCCTCCACTTT
abundance: -
v_gene: TRBV4-1
j_gene: TRBJ1-6
d_gene: TRBD1